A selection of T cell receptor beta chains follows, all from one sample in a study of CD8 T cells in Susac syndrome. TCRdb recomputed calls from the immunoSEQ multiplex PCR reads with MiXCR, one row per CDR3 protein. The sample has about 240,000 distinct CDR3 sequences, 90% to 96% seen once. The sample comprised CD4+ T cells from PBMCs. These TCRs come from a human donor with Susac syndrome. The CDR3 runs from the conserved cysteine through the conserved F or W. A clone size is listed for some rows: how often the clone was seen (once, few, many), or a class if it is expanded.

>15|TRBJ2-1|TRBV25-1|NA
CASSKDGNSYNEQFF
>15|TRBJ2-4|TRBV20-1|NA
CSAQYSGVAKNIQYF
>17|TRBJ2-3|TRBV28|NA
CAIHLGARRRGTDTQYF
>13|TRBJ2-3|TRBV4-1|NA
CASSRGATDTQYF
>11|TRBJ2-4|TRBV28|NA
CASWDQRIQYF
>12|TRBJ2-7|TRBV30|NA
CAWNGDSYEQYF
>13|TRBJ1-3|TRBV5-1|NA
CASIDDSGNTIYF
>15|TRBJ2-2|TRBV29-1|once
CSALYQALGTGELFF
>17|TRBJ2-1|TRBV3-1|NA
CASSQDWREVTGNEQFF
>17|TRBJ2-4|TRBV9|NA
CASSVGRAELAKNIQYF
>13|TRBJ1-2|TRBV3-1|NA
CASSPRSLGGYTF
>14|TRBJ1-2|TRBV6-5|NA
CASTRTVTRDGYTF
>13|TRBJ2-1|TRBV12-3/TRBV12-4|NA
CASRILAGNEQFF
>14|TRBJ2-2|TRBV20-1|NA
CSASRGSNTGELFF
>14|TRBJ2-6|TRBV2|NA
CASTPQGGANVLTF
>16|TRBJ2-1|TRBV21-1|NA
CASSAGLARAHNEQFF
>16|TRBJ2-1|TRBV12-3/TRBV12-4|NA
CASSSRSGSSYNEQFF
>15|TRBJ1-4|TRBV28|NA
CASSLPAGEGEKLFF
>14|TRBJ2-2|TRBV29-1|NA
CSVEEGGGLGELFF
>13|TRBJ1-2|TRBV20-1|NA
CSARPAGARPYTF
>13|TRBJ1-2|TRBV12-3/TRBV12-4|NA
CASNLRDLGGYTF
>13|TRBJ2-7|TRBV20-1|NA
CSAGSGQIYEQYF
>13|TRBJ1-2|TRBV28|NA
CASEEDLRDGYTF
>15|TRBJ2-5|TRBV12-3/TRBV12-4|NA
CASALAGQLRGTQYF
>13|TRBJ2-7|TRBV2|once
CASGSSATYEQYF
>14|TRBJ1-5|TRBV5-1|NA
CASSSGRGDQPQHF
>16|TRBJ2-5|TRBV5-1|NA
CASSLVGTTYQETQYF
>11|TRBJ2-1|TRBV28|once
CASSLTGGQFF
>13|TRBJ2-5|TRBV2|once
CASSVRQVGSKDF
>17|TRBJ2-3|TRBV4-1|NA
CASSQVGLGAFTDTQYF
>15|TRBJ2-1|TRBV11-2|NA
CASSLDAGSYNEQFF
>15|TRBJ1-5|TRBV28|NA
CASSFEGWRNQPQHF
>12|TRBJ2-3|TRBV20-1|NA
CSARDDRDRVTF
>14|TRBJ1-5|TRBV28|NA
CASRMGGATQPQHF
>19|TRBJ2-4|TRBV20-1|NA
CSAKGALGVAESAKNIQYF
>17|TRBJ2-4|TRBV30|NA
CAWSHWEAFLAKNIQYF
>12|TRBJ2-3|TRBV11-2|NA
CASSFSPDTQYF
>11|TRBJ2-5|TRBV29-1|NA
CSVALTETQYF
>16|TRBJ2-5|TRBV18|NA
CASSPYTGLAGETQYF
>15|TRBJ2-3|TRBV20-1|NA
CSARVAGGYTDTQYF
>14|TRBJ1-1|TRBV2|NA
CASTYRGLNTEAFF
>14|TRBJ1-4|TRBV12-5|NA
CASGLARGDEKLFF